The T cell receptor (beta chain) described here comes from a study of T cells in narcolepsy. For the study at large: Healthy controls were enrolled alongside patients with narcolepsy type 1 or type 2. Overall study findings and caveats: Reportedly, autoreactive clonotypes were serially detected in patients' blood but not controls'. In some patient and control memory CD4+ samples, autoreactive clones were absent.

The count of this clone is one. Its antigen is not known. Method: immunoSEQ multiplex PCR; TCRdb's copy keeps in-frame clones and lacks some. The data show 26,000 or so clones, around nine tenths seen once. Looked up from germline, CDR1 is SGHRS and CDR2 is YFSETQ. The CDR3 sequence is 13 residues long. Trimming took 0 bases from V and 12 from J, leaving 16 bases between them. Sequenced input: CD45RA- memory CD4+ T cells from PBMCs. V is TRBV5-1 and J is TRBJ2-7; no definite D call. The receptor was isolated from a human donor with narcolepsy. The CDR3 nucleotides read TGCGCCAGCAGCTTGGACACCCAAAGTGTGTGGTACTTC. Translated, it gives CASSLDTQSVWYF.